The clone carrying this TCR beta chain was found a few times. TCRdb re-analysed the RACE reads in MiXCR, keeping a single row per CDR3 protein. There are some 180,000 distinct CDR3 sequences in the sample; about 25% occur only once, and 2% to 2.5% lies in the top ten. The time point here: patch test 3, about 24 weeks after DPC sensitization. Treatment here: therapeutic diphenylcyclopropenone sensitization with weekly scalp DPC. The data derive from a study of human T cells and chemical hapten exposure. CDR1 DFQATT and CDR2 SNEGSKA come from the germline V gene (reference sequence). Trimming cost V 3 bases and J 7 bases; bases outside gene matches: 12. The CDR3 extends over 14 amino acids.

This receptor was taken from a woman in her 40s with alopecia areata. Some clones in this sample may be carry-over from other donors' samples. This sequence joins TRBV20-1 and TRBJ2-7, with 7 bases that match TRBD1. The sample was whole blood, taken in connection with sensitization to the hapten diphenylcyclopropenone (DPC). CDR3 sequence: CSASETKGAREQYF. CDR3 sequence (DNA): TGCAGTGCTAGCGAGACAAAGGGGGCTAGGGAGCAGTACTTC.